This TCR beta chain comes out of a study of blood T cell repertoires in COVID-19 (dated by TCRdb to between 2020 and 2021). At the level of the whole study: Samples covering the acute and convalescent phases of COVID-19 were provided by collaborators in the United States, Italy and Spain. The prospective study material was composed of cDNA or gDNA derived from T cells, B-cell-depleted T cells, or PBMCs. The dataset comprised deeply sampled blood TCRbeta repertoires from subjects exposed to, actively infected with, or recovered from COVID-19. A freely available public database, intended as a resource for researchers studying the immune response to SARS-CoV-2, is where the repertoires were released. Samples were obtained from the ongoing ImmuneRACE study (first 160 participants) and from about 1,300 subjects provided by 6 global collaborators. A de-identified subject ID, COVID-19 status, age in years and sex were almost always included in the sample metadata. Where available, HLA class I and class II types were obtained from metadata supplied by the sample provider rather than from assay-based typing.

Details on this clone: Its antigen is unknown. It has no much larger one-base neighbor in the sample; base qualities were not kept.

V is clipped by 2 bases and J by 8 bases, and the sequence between their germline boundaries is 15 bases long. Measured from the cysteine to the phenylalanine, the CDR3 is 14 residues long. Of all the DNA, just the CDR3 is kept, 42 bases in frame from base 1. Taken from the germline V gene (reference sequence), the CDR1 and CDR2 loops are LNHDA and SQIVND. TCRbeta CDR3 regions were amplified from genomic DNA by means of the immunoSEQ Assay, a bias-controlled multiplex PCR. Processing in the source paper ran as follows. The number of nucleated cells in each sample was estimated by amplification of reference gene primers within the assay. Sequence reads were collapsed and filtered to measure the absolute abundance of every unique TCRbeta CDR3 rearrangement. For each sample, productive Simpson clonality was calculated by taking the square root of Simpson's diversity index across productive rearrangements. Sourced from immuneACCESS, this table was stored by TCRdb with only in-frame sequences that have V and J called. A share of the clones is absent; for the studies checked, an unresolved V gene accounts for under half, and the remainder has no known explanation. V and J calls and clone size are copied from that table; D and trimming were computed from the DNA. Counted in this sample were roughly 130,000 clones; around three quarters of them appeared once. Roughly 3.4% of the sample is taken by the ten largest.

Whole blood was collected in K2EDTA tubes by collaborating institutions according to the institutions' own protocols. For TCRbeta analysis, collaborators shipped samples as frozen whole blood, isolated PBMCs, or DNA extracted from either of those sample types. The study at large found these results: How much clinical and demographic metadata was included differed by source and by participant, and the metadata was provided uncurated.

The sequence joins TRBV19 to TRBJ1-2, with the D gene not confidently named. The sequence was collected from a man aged 55 to 70 with acute or convalescent COVID-19. Sequenced sample: peripheral blood. The CDR3: CASSIRGTSDGYTF. The base sequence is TGTGCCAGTAGTATACGGGGTACATCTGACGGCTACACCTTC.